These 8 T cell receptor beta chains were sequenced from one sample in a study of T cell changes during pregnancy in multiple sclerosis. Sequencing was performed with immunoSEQ multiplex PCR; in TCRdb, only in-frame clones are kept and a portion is missing. The sample carries 80,000 or so clones, 92% recorded once. The sequencing here drew on peripheral blood, taken before pregnancy. The receptors derive from a female donor with multiple sclerosis, enrolled in a pregnancy study.

This clone was seen a single time. The V gene is TRBV9, the J gene TRBJ2-1; TRBD2 matches at 7 bases. CDR3 size: 14 residues. CDR1 SGDLS and CDR2 YYNGEE come from the germline V gene. V lost 3 bases to trimming and J lost 3 bases; unmatched junction nucleotides: 3. The CDR3 DNA is TGTGCCAGCAGCGCTAGCGGTGGCTACAATGAGCAGTTCTTC. As protein: CASSASGGYNEQFF. Full variable domain (outside the CDR3, taken from reference TRBV9 and TRBJ2-1): DSGVTQTPKHLITATGQRVTLRCSPRSGDLSVYWYQQSLDQGLQFLIQYYNGEERAKGNILERFSAQQFPDLHSELNLSSLELGDSALYFCASSASGGYNEQFFGPGTRLTVL.

CDR3 sequence: CASKTLGGLEQYF. As DNA, the CDR3 is TGTGCCAGCAAGACCTTGGGAGGCCTAGAGCAGTACTTC. This chain links TRBV6-5 with TRBJ2-7; weak D call: TRBD2 (6 bases). V lost 7 bases to trimming and J lost 7 bases, with 17 bases between them. This CDR3 contains 13 residues. CDR1 MNHEY and CDR2 SVGAGI come from the germline V gene.

This chain uses TRBV13 with TRBJ1-1; D remains unclear. Germline V gives CDR1 PRHDT, CDR2 FYEKMQ (reference sequence). The V gene lost 1 base and the J gene lost 3 bases, with 9 bases spanning the gap. This CDR3 is built from 14 residues. CDR3 bases: TGTGCCAGCAGCTTAGTATCGGCGGACACTGAAGCTTTCTTT. Translation gives CASSLVSADTEAFF. Looking up the rest from reference TRBV13 and TRBJ1-1 gives the full variable domain: AAGVIQSPRHLIKEKRETATLKCYPIPRHDTVYWYQQGPGQDPQFLISFYEKMQSDKGSIPDRFSAQQFSDYHSELNMSSLELGDSALYFCASSLVSADTEAFFGQGTRLTVV.

The genes are TRBV30 and TRBJ2-3; 8 nucleotides agree with TRBD1. J was trimmed by 0 bases and V by 3 bases; bases with no gene match: 5. Germline V gene data show CDR1 as GTSNPN and CDR2 as SVGIG (reference sequence). This CDR3 is built from 15 residues. The CDR3 DNA reads as TGTGCCTGGAGGCTAGGACAGGGCAGCACAGATACGCAGTATTTT. This sequence encodes CAWRLGQGSTDTQYF.

The CDR3 DNA reads TGTGCCAGCAGCTTTACGCCAGGCCAAAATTACGAGCAGTACTTC. Encoded protein: CASSFTPGQNYEQYF. The V gene is TRBV7-8, the J gene TRBJ2-7; D is unresolved. Trimming took off 3 bases at V and 4 bases at J, with 16 bases between the two ends. This CDR3 has 15 amino acids. CDR1 SGHVS and CDR2 FQNEAQ come from the germline V gene. Drawing the rest from reference TRBV7-8 and TRBJ2-7, the complete variable domain is GAGVSQSPRYKVAKRGQDVALRCDPISGHVSLFWYQQALGQGPEFLTYFQNEAQLDKSGLPSDRFFAERPEGSVSTLKIQRTQQEDSAVYLCASSFTPGQNYEQYFGPGTRLTVT.

The rearrangement joins TRBV10-3 to TRBJ1-6, with 11 bases matching TRBD1. Germline V gene data show CDR1 as ENHRY and CDR2 as SYGVKD. The junction had 0 bases not matched to a gene; V was cut back by 6 bases and J by 5 bases. The CDR3 is 14 amino acids. The CDR3 nucleotides are TGTGCCATCAGGGGACAGGGGGATAATTCACCCCTCCACTTT. This gives the protein CAIRGQGDNSPLHF.

This clone was counted once. The chain employs TRBV19 and TRBJ2-7, with TRBD2 identical over 7 bases. The germline V gene encodes CDR1 LNHDA and CDR2 SQIVND (reference sequence). The V gene end was trimmed by 11 bases and the J gene end by 3 bases; junction bases not matched to a gene: 13. This CDR3 has 14 residues. The DNA for the CDR3 is TGTGCCGGGGGACGAAGCGGGGTTGTCTACGAGCAGTACTTC. This encodes CAGGRSGVVYEQYF.

CDR3 DNA: TGTGCCAGCAGCCAAGGAGGGTTAGATACGCAGTATTTT. This gives the protein CASSQGGLDTQYF. This chain connects TRBV14 to TRBJ2-3, with a possible D match to TRBD2 (5 bases). CDR1 and CDR2 (germline): SGHDN, FVKESK. The ends were cut back, 1 base at V and 5 bases at J, with 7 bases in the middle. This CDR3 is built from 13 residues.